The rows below give T cell receptor beta chains drawn from one sample of a study of tumor T cells in aggressive B-cell lymphoma. The data were produced by immunoSEQ multiplex PCR, yet TCRdb's version contains in-frame clones alone and is incomplete. In the table there are about 3,200 clones, roughly 92% of which are singletons. Sequenced input: tumor tissue. The receptors derive from an adult with diffuse large B cell lymphoma. Each CDR3 is given with its conserved first and last residue. The order of the fields is J gene, V gene, D gene, clone size, CDR3 protein, CDR3 DNA. A D gene is named only where the DNA matches it firmly. Only part of the rows carry a size: once, few, many, or a class if the clone is expanded.

TRBJ2-3,TRBV14,TRBD2,.,CASSSWTSGRITDTQYF,TGTGCCAGCAGCTCCTGGACTAGCGGGAGGATTACAGATACGCAGTATTTT
TRBJ2-5,TRBV7-2,.,.,CASSLVGSDSETQYF,TGTGCCAGCAGCTTAGTTGGTAGCGATTCGGAGACCCAGTACTTC
TRBJ2-2,TRBV9,TRBD2,.,CASSDRSAGLAGSTGELFF,TGTGCCAGCAGCGACCGATCCGCGGGACTAGCGGGAAGCACCGGGGAGCTGTTTTTT
TRBJ2-3,TRBV5-4,TRBD1,.,CASSLGTGEDTQYF,TGTGCCAGCAGCTTAGGGACAGGGGAGGATACGCAGTATTTT
TRBJ2-7,TRBV7-9,TRBD2,.,CASSLVAKTGLAAGYEQYF,TGTGCCAGCAGCTTAGTGGCCAAAACGGGACTAGCGGCGGGCTACGAGCAGTACTTC
TRBJ2-6,TRBV7-9,.,.,CASSLRTAGANVLTF,TGTGCCAGCAGCCTAAGGACAGCTGGGGCCAACGTCCTGACTTTC
TRBJ2-1,TRBV7-9,TRBD2,.,CASTRTSGSYNEQFF,TGTGCCAGCACCCGGACTAGCGGGAGCTACAATGAGCAGTTCTTC
TRBJ2-6,TRBV18,.,.,CASSLSTGNGANVLTF,TGTGCCAGCTCACTATCAACAGGGAATGGGGCCAACGTCCTGACTTTC
TRBJ2-7,TRBV25-1,TRBD1,.,CASSDPGQGIYEQYF,TGTGCCAGCAGCGATCCGGGACAGGGGATTTACGAGCAGTACTTC
TRBJ2-3,TRBV18,TRBD2,.,CASSSAAGGSTDTQYF,TGTGCCAGCTCATCGGCAGCGGGGGGCTCCACAGATACGCAGTATTTT
TRBJ2-7,TRBV9,.,once,CASSSWRVSEQYF,TGTGCCAGCAGCTCCTGGCGGGTCTCGGAGCAGTACTTC
TRBJ1-4,TRBV19,TRBD1,few,CASSPGQGEKLFF,TGTGCCAGTAGTCCGGGACAGGGTGAAAAACTGTTTTTT
TRBJ1-2,TRBV29-1,.,once,CSVPGINGYTF,TGCAGCGTGCCAGGAATAAATGGCTACACCTTC
TRBJ1-1,TRBV19,.,.,CASSWAGLMNTEAFF,TGTGCCAGTAGTTGGGCAGGTTTAATGAACACTGAAGCTTTCTTT
TRBJ1-1,TRBV6-1,.,.,CASSEAWGDTEAFF,TGTGCCAGCAGTGAAGCATGGGGGGACACTGAAGCTTTCTTT
TRBJ2-7,TRBV5-6,.,.,CASSLDATPYEQYF,TGTGCCAGCAGCTTGGATGCTACCCCCTACGAGCAGTACTTC
TRBJ2-7,TRBV29-1,.,.,CSVAQVGVWEQYF,TGCAGCGTTGCCCAAGTGGGAGTCTGGGAGCAGTACTTC
TRBJ1-1,TRBV2,TRBD1,.,CASRGQGAGIEAFF,TGTGCCAGCAGGGGACAGGGGGCTGGCATTGAAGCTTTCTTT
TRBJ1-2,TRBV30,.,.,CAWSVIGGVGYTF,TGTGCCTGGAGTGTAATTGGAGGGGTTGGCTACACCTTC
TRBJ2-1,TRBV7-2,TRBD1,.,CASSPFGTGGYNEQFF,TGTGCCAGCAGTCCTTTCGGAACAGGGGGTTACAATGAGCAGTTCTTC
TRBJ2-1,TRBV27,TRBD1,.,CASSFYEETGLFF,TGTGCCAGCAGTTTTTATGAGGAGACAGGGTTGTTCTTC
TRBJ1-4,TRBV12-5,.,.,CASGLLGGSEEKLFF,TGTGCTAGTGGTTTGTTAGGGGGATCGGAAGAAAAACTGTTTTTT
TRBJ2-7,TRBV5-1,.,.,CASSTGPDRRYEQYF,TGCGCCAGCAGCACCGGGCCTGACAGGCGCTACGAGCAGTACTTC
TRBJ1-5,TRBV19,TRBD1,.,CASSTGTGAQHF,TGTGCCAGTAGTACAGGGACAGGGGCGCAGCATTTT
TRBJ1-3,TRBV18,.,.,CASSPAVQGSGNTIYF,TGTGCCAGCTCACCAGCGGTTCAGGGGTCGGGAAACACCATATATTTT
TRBJ1-2,TRBV18,.,.,CASSPGTGKGYGYTF,TGTGCCAGCTCACCTGGAACAGGGAAGGGCTATGGCTACACCTTC
TRBJ2-7,TRBV28,TRBD1,.,CASSSNYHGTGLRYEQYF,TGTGCCAGCAGTTCCAACTACCACGGGACAGGGCTAAGGTACGAGCAGTACTTC
TRBJ2-7,TRBV19,.,.,CAGRDSSSYEQYF,TGTGCCGGTAGAGACTCGAGCAGTTACGAGCAGTACTTC
TRBJ2-5,TRBV5-6,TRBD1,.,CASSLQGNEETQYF,TGTGCCAGCAGCTTACAGGGGAATGAAGAGACCCAGTACTTC
TRBJ1-5,TRBV28,.,once,CASTQGGVGQPQHF,TGTGCCAGCACCCAGGGAGGGGTTGGGCAGCCCCAGCATTTT
TRBJ2-2,TRBV28,.,.,CASRYGSTGELFF,TGTGCCAGCAGATACGGGAGTACCGGGGAGCTGTTTTTT
TRBJ2-1,TRBV4-1,TRBD2,.,CASSSTPSGNYNEQFF,TGCGCCAGCAGCAGTACCCCTAGCGGGAATTACAATGAGCAGTTCTTC
TRBJ2-2,TRBV5-1,TRBD1,.,CASRSHGQGGTGELFF,TGCGCCAGCAGGAGTCACGGACAGGGGGGCACCGGGGAGCTGTTTTTT
TRBJ1-1,TRBV7-9,.,.,CASSLVRSTEAFF,TGTGCCAGCAGCTTAGTCAGGTCCACTGAAGCTTTCTTT
TRBJ2-7,TRBV18,TRBD1,.,CASSPPGQGWNEQYF,TGTGCCAGCTCACCACCGGGACAGGGGTGGAACGAGCAGTACTTC
TRBJ2-7,TRBV7-3,.,.,CASSLTESGEQYF,TGTGCCAGCAGCTTAACGGAATCAGGGGAGCAGTACTTC
TRBJ1-5,TRBV6-1,TRBD1,.,CASTRDSPQPQHF,TGTGCCAGCACCCGGGACAGCCCCCAGCCCCAGCATTTT
TRBJ1-1,TRBV28,.,.,CASSLAVRMAEAFF,TGTGCCAGCAGTTTGGCAGTAAGAATGGCTGAAGCTTTCTTT
TRBJ2-1,TRBV6-1,TRBD2,.,CASSEAREDKQFF,TGTGCCAGCAGTGAAGCGCGGGAGGATAAGCAGTTCTTC
TRBJ2-1,TRBV2,.,.,CASGYDGGPNEQFF,TGTGCCAGCGGGTATGACGGCGGCCCTAATGAGCAGTTCTTC
TRBJ2-2,TRBV6-1,TRBD1,.,CASSVQGAGTGELFF,TGTGCCAGCAGTGTACAGGGGGCGGGCACCGGGGAGCTGTTTTTT
TRBJ1-2,TRBV5-1,.,.,CASSLWLGAVYGYTF,TGCGCCAGCAGCTTGTGGCTAGGTGCTGTCTATGGCTACACCTTC